This T cell receptor beta chain was sequenced in a study of tumor-infiltrating lymphocytes in primary liver carcinoma (dated by TCRdb to the late 2010s). Study-level background: Roughly five patients with histopathologically diagnosed primary liver carcinoma underwent surgical resection in China between 2015 and 2016. Of the five patients (three men and two women, aged 30 to 69 years), four had hepatocellular carcinoma and one had combined HCC and intrahepatic cholangiocarcinoma. Tumors of the five patients were stage T1-T3 N0M0 with maximum diameters of roughly 4 to 11 cm. Roughly 3.65 to 7.13 million productive TCRbeta reads were obtained per sample, and no significant difference in read depth was found between tissue types. Across five regions of each liver tumor, along with adjacent normal tissue and blood, the study brought together TCRbeta repertoire sequencing, expression microarrays and whole-exome sequencing. A total of roughly 35 specimens from 5 patients, comprising approximately 25 tumor regions, 5 adjacent noncancerous liver tissues and 5 peripheral blood samples, were covered by TCRbeta repertoire sequencing. Reproducibility between technical replicate repertoires was high, with correlation coefficients above 0.95 and mean shared-clone rates about 0.9.

From the germline V gene, CDR1 is MDHEN and CDR2 is SYDVKM. The junction shows trimming of 4 bases on V and 0 bases on J, plus 9 bases between the germline ends. CDR3 length: 14 amino acids, cysteine to phenylalanine. Left in the record is the CDR3 DNA by itself, 42 bases read in frame from the first base. Starting from about 500 ng total RNA, TCRbeta-specific cDNA was produced by reverse transcription with a constant-region primer and ProtoScript II reverse transcriptase. Construction of the TCRbeta libraries relied on three nested rounds of multiplex PCR, following a slightly modified ARM-PCR procedure. The first two PCR rounds used multiplex TRBV1-TRBV30 forward primers with a Cbeta reverse primer, each for approximately 10 cycles. A final 25-cycle PCR with Deep VentR polymerase added sample barcodes and Illumina adapters. Before sequencing, amplicons between 200 and 500 bp were purified from gel using a QIAquick gel extraction kit. TCRbeta amplicons were sequenced on an Illumina HiSeq 2500 with 250-bp paired-end reads. Per the original workflow: To recover full CDR3 sequences, reads were quality-trimmed using Trimmomatic v0.33 and paired reads were then merged using FLASH v1.2.11. V, D and J germline segments were assigned to the rearranged TCRbeta sequences by MiGEC v1.2.1b. Clonotype statistics and Shannon-Wiener diversity indices were computed with VDJtools v1.0.0. To reduce sampling bias, subsequent analyses other than the diversity analysis used only the 250 most abundant clonotypes in each sample. TCRdb reprocessing: public reads trimmed at Q25 with fastp, clones called with MiXCR, in-frame beta chains kept. Rows are unified per CDR3 protein, each entry keeping the most common DNA and genes. In this record, the V and J calls reflect TCRdb's handling and not the investigators' own analysis. This sample is represented by hundreds of thousands of distinct CDR3 sequences; 60% to 80% of them were singletons. The ten largest clones take up approximately 9% of the sample.

With respect to this clonotype: This clone's antigen is unknown. Per-base quality was not reported, and no clone a single base away is much larger than it.

The full study reports these points: Because sequencing covered only the TCR beta chain and unpaired alpha chains were not captured, true repertoire diversity is likely underestimated. Pairs of tumor regions showed greater repertoire overlap (mean approximately 35%) than tumor-adjacent pairs (17%) or tumor-blood pairs (about 15%), which is consistent with antigen-driven expansion. Only 4 or 5 patients were included in the study, and the authors note that the findings should be validated in a larger study. The top 250 clones accounted for a significantly greater share of the repertoire in tumors than in blood (p = 0.039). Comparison of CD4+ and CD8+ T cell repertoires was precluded by the use of bulk unsorted samples.

Blood RNA was extracted from unsorted whole blood with TRIzol reagent; germline DNA came from the DNeasy Blood & Tissue kit. At the time of sampling, the patients were treatment-naive and had chronic HBV infection. Before surgery, about 4 milliliters of peripheral blood were collected into K2EDTA tubes. The sample taken for sequencing was peripheral blood. The chain is encoded by TRBV28 joined to TRBJ1-2; the D gene assignment is ambiguous. The TCR comes from a man aged 35-49 years with primary liver carcinoma and hepatitis B virus infection. The DNA sequence follows: TGTGCCAGCAGTTCACCCGGGGCTAACTATGGCTACACCTTC. It is translated as CASSSPGANYGYTF.